These 16 T cell receptor beta chains came from one sample sequenced in a study of identical twins. Using its own MiXCR run on the 5' RACE reads, TCRdb lists one record per CDR3 protein. The top ten hold 1.5% to 2% of the sample, which has roughly 710,000 distinct CDR3 sequences, roughly 6% seen once. The sequencing sample was made of naive T cells sorted from blood. Receptors were obtained from a young man in good health.

Note on this clonotype: This is likely a read error, given that the CDR3 carries no conserved phenylalanine or tryptophan at its end. This sequence joins TRBV4-3 and TRBJ2-5; 9 bases match TRBD1. Germline V gene data show CDR1 as LGHNA and CDR2 as YSLEER. The ends lost 4 bases at V and 5 bases at J; junction bases unmatched: 5. This CDR3 is 14 amino acids long. The CDR3 loop is CASSLTGGAETQYC. The CDR3 DNA reads TGCGCCAGCAGCCTAACAGGGGGCGCGGAGACCCAGTACTGC.

This sequence joins TRBV20-1 and TRBJ1-3; the D is unclear. The CDR3 extends over 11 amino acids. V was pared by 3 bases and J by 3 bases, with 3 bases between. Germline values: CDR1 DFQATT, CDR2 SNEGSKA (reference sequence). Here the CDR3 reads CSARHGNTIYF. CDR3 bases: TGCAGTGCTAGGCATGGAAACACCATATATTTT.

The rearrangement uses TRBV10-3 and TRBJ2-5; TRBD2 matches 9 bases. V gave up 8 bases and J gave up 5 bases; unmatched junction bases: 12. The CDR3 extends over 15 amino acids. Germline assignment: CDR1 ENHRY and CDR2 SYGVKD. The CDR3 loop is CAIAPAGGPRETQYF. Here the CDR3 DNA reads TGTGCCATCGCGCCTGCGGGAGGGCCGCGGGAGACCCAGTACTTC.

There are many counts of this clonotype. The V and J genes are TRBV29-1 and TRBJ2-7; D gene uncertain. The ends were cut back, 4 bases at V and 2 bases at J, with 9 bases in the middle. Per the germline V gene, CDR1 is SQVTM and CDR2 is ANQGSEA. CDR3 length equals 12 residues. CDR3 nucleotide sequence: TGCAGCGTTGTCTCTTCTACCTACGAGCAGTACTTC. It is translated as CSVVSSTYEQYF.

This clonotype was observed a handful of times. This chain joins TRBV29-1 and TRBJ1-2; weak D call: TRBD1 (6 bases). The V end was cut by 8 bases, the J end by 6 bases, with 19 bases between. Germline assignment: CDR1 SQVTM and CDR2 ANQGSEA. The CDR3 totals 13 residues. CDR3: CSFLTGGEDGYTF. CDR3 in DNA: TGCAGCTTCCTGACAGGTGGCGAGGATGGCTACACCTTC.

This clonotype showed up many times. The chain links TRBV7-6 to TRBJ2-1; D not certain. V was cut by 4 bases and J by 4 bases, with 14 bases left in between. This CDR3 has 15 residues. Germline CDR1 SGHVS, CDR2 FNYEAQ. The CDR3 coding sequence is TGTGCCAGCAGCTCATCAAACGGGCAATACAATGAGCAGTTCTTC. Residues: CASSSSNGQYNEQFF. Looking up the rest from reference TRBV7-6 and TRBJ2-1 gives the full variable domain: GAGVSQSPRYKVTKRGQDVALRCDPISGHVSLYWYRQALGQGPEFLTYFNYEAQQDKSGLPNDRFSAERPEGSISTLTIQRTEQRDSAMYRCASSSSNGQYNEQFFGPGTRLTVL.

This clonotype appeared many times. The chain joins TRBV29-1 to TRBJ1-1; TRBD1 might be the D (5 bases). Germline loops: CDR1 SQVTM, CDR2 ANQGSEA. V shed 5 bases and J shed 5 bases, with 6 bases lying between them. The CDR3 covers 10 residues. Here the CDR3 DNA reads TGCAGCGTTTGGGGGACTGAAGCTTTCTTT. Translating it yields CSVWGTEAFF.

This clonotype occurred many times. This chain uses TRBV29-1 with TRBJ2-1, with 7 bases fitting TRBD1. This CDR3 is built from 16 residues. V lost 5 bases and J lost 2; bases outside the gene matches: 12. CDR1 is SQVTM and CDR2 is ANQGSEA in the germline V gene. The CDR3 DNA sequence: TGCAGCGTTTTAGGACCTAACCAGGGGGCCTACAATGAGCAGTTCTTC. Translating it yields CSVLGPNQGAYNEQFF.

V usage is TRBV5-1 and J usage is TRBJ2-1; a weak D match, TRBD2 (5 bases). V lost 0 bases to trimming and J lost 7 bases, with 17 bases between them. The germline V gene encodes CDR1 SGHRS and CDR2 YFSETQ. CDR3 length: 16 residues. CDR3 amino acids: CASSLGGDPTGNEQFF. DNA for the CDR3: TGCGCCAGCAGCTTGGGCGGCGACCCTACGGGGAATGAGCAGTTCTTC.

This clonotype was recorded at least ten times. The rearrangement uses TRBV15 and TRBJ2-5; D gene ambiguous. CDR1 is LNHNV, CDR2 YYDKDF, per germline (reference sequence). This CDR3 has 15 residues. Between the trimmed V and J ends, which lost 0 bases and 1 base, there was a span of 9 bases. The CDR3 DNA reads as TGTGCCACCAGCAGAGATGGCCAGCCCCAAGAGACCCAGTACTTC. As protein: CATSRDGQPQETQYF. The variable domain in full, completed from reference TRBV15 and TRBJ2-5, reads DAMVIQNPRYQVTQFGKPVTLSCSQTLNHNVMYWYQQKSSQAPKLLFHYYDKDFNNEADTPDNFQSRRPNTSFCFLDIRSPGLGDTAMYLCATSRDGQPQETQYFGPGTRLLVL.

This clonotype has a handful of counts. This chain uses TRBV7-9 with TRBJ1-1, with D possibly TRBD1 on 6 matching bases. Germline V lookup: CDR1 SEHNR, CDR2 FQNEAQ (reference sequence). V shed 5 bases and J shed 3 bases, with 13 bases lying between them. This CDR3 has 14 residues. CDR3 DNA: TGTGCCAGCAGCCCGCCGGGGGGGCACACTGAAGCTTTCTTT. Protein: CASSPPGGHTEAFF.

This clonotype was seen repeatedly, ten times or more. This rearrangement joins TRBV12-3 or TRBV12-4 to TRBJ2-1; 11 bases fit TRBD1. The CDR3 has 14 amino acids. The J segment lost 5 bases and the V segment lost 6 bases, leaving 3 bases of the junction unmatched. The CDR3 loop reads CASSRDRGNNEQFF. The CDR3 DNA reads as TGTGCCAGCAGCCGGGACAGGGGGAACAATGAGCAGTTCTTC.

The table lists this clonotype with many counts. The chain employs TRBV27 and TRBJ2-7; 7 bases are shared with TRBD1. The CDR3 extends over 15 amino acids. V dropped 7 bases and J dropped 0; count of bases not matched to a gene: 9. Germline V gene lookup returns CDR1 MNHEY and CDR2 SMNVEV (reference sequence). The DNA for the CDR3 is TGTGCCAGCAACCCGGGACAGATGACCTCCTACGAGCAGTACTTC. This encodes CASNPGQMTSYEQYF.

This clonotype was counted a few times. The chain's CDR3 is CASSEDRGSYEQYV. The CDR3 DNA reads as TGTGCCAGCAGTGAAGACAGGGGGAGCTACGAGCAGTACGTC. V gene TRBV2 combines with J gene TRBJ2-7, with 8 bases identical to TRBD1. V shed 1 base and J 3 bases; nucleotides not matched to a gene: 2. The CDR3 has 14 residues. Germline assignment: CDR1 SNHLY and CDR2 FYNNEI.

The chain couples TRBV28 to TRBJ2-7; maybe TRBD1 (6 bases). The CDR3 sequence is 14 residues long. The germline V and J ends were trimmed by 3 bases and 7 bases, with 16 bases remaining between them. CDR1 and CDR2 from the germline V gene are MDHEN and SYDVKM. The CDR3 loop is CASSFGTRAREQYF. The CDR3 region has the DNA TGTGCCAGCAGTTTTGGGACAAGGGCACGGGAGCAGTACTTC.

This clonotype was detected ten times or more. This rearrangement joins TRBV27 to TRBJ1-5, with D perhaps TRBD1 (5 bases). The CDR3 runs 14 residues. Trimming left V 1 base short and J 4 bases short, with 8 bases between. CDR1 and CDR2 from the germline V gene are MNHEY and SMNVEV (reference sequence). For the CDR3, the DNA is TGTGCCAGCAGTTTATGGGGGGATAATCAGCCCCAGCATTTT. Protein: CASSLWGDNQPQHF.